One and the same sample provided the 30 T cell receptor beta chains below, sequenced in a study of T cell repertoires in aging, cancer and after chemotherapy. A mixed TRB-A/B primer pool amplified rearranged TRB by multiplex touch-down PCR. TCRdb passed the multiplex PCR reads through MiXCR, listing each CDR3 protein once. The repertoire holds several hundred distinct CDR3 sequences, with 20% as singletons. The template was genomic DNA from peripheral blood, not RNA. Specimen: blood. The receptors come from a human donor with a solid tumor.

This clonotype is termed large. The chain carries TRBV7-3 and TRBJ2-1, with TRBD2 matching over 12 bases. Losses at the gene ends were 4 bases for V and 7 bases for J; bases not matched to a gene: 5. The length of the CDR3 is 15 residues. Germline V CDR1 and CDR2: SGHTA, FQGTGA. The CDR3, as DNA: TGTGCCAGCAGCTCGCTAGCGGGAGGGCTTAATGAGCAGTTCTTC. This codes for CASSSLAGGLNEQFF.

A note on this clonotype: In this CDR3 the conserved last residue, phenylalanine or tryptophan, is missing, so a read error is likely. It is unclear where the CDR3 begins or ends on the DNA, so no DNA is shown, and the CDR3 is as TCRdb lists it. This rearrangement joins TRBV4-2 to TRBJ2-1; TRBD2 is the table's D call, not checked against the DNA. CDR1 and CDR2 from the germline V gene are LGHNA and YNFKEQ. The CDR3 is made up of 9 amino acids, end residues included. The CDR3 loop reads CASSQGLAG.

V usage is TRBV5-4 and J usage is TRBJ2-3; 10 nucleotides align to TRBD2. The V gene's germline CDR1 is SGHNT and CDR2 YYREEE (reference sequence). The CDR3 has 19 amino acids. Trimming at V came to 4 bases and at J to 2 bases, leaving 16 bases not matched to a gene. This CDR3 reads CASSTRQALAGVVTDTQYF. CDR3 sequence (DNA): TGTGCCAGCAGCACAAGACAGGCCCTAGCGGGAGTGGTCACAGATACGCAGTATTTT. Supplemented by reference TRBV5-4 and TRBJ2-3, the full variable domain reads ETGVTQSPTHLIKTRGQQVTLRCSSQSGHNTVSWYQQALGQGPQFIFQYYREEENGRGNFPPRFSGLQFPNYSSELNVNALELDDSALYLCASSTRQALAGVVTDTQYFGPGTRLTVL.

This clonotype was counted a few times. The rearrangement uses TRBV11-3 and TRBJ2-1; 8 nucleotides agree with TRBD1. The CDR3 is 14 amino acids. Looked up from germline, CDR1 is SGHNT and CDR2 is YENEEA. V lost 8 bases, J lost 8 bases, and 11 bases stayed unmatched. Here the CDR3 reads CASSSWTGRDEQFF. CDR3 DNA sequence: TGTGCCAGCTCATCCTGGACAGGGCGAGATGAGCAGTTCTTC.

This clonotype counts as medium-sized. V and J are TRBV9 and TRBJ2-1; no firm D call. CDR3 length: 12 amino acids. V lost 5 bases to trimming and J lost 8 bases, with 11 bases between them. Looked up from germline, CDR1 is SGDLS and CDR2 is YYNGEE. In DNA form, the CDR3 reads TGTGCCAGCAGGGATATTGGCGATGAGCAGTTCTTC. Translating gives CASRDIGDEQFF.

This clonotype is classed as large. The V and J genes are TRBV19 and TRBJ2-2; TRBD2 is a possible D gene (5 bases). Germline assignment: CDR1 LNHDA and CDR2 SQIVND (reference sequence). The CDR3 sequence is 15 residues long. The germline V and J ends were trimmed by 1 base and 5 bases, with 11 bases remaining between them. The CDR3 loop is CASSIVGLSTGELFF. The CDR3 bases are TGTGCCAGTAGTATAGTAGGACTCAGTACCGGGGAGCTGTTTTTT.

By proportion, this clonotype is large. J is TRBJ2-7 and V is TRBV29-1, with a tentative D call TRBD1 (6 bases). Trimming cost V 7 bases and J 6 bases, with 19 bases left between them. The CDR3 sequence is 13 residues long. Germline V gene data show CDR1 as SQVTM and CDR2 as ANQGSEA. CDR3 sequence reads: CSGGGGGLPEQYV. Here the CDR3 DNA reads TGCAGCGGTGGGGGCGGAGGTCTTCCCGAGCAGTACGTC.

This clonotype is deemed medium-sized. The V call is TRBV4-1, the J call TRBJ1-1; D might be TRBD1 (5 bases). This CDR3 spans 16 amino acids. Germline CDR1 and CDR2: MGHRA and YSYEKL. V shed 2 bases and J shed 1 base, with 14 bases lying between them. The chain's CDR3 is CASSQLGPWWNTEAFF. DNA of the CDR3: TGCGCCAGCAGCCAATTGGGACCCTGGTGGAACACTGAAGCTTTCTTT.

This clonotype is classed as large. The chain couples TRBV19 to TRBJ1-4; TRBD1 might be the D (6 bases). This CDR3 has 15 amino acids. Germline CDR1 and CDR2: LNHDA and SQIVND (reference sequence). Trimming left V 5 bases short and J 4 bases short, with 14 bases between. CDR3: CASSAEDSRNEKLFF. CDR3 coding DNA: TGTGCCAGTAGTGCGGAGGACAGCCGTAATGAAAAACTGTTTTTT. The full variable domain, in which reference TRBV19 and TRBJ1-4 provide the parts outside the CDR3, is DGGITQSPKYLFRKEGQNVTLSCEQNLNHDAMYWYRQDPGQGLRLIYYSQIVNDFQKGDIAEGYSVSREKKESFPLTVTSAQKNPTAFYLCASSAEDSRNEKLFFGSGTQLSVL.

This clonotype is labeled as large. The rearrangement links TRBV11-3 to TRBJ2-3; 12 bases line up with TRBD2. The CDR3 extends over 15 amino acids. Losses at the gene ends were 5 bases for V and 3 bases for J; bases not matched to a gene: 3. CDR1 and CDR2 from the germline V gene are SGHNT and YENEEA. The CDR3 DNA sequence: TGTGCCAGCAGCCTACTAGCGGGAGGTACAGATACGCAGTATTTT. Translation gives CASSLLAGGTDTQYF.

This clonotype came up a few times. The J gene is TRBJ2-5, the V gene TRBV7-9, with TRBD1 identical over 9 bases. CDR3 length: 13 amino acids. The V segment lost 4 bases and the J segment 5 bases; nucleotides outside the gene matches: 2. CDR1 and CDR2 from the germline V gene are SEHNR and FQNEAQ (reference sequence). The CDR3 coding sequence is TGTGCCAGCAGCTACAGGGGGCCGGAGACCCAGTACTTC. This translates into CASSYRGPETQYF.

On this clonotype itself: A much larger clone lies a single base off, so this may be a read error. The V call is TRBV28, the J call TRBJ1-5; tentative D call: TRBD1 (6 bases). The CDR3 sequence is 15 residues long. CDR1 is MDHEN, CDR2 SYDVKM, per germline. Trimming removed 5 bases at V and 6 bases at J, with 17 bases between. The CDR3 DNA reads TGTGCCAGCAGTGTACAGGGCGGAGGCAGTCAGCCCCAGCATTTT. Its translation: CASSVQGGGSQPQHF.

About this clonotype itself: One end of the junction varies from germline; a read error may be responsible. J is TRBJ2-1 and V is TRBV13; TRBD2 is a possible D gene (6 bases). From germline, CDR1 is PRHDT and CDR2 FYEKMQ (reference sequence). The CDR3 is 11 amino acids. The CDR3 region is CASSRTNGQFF. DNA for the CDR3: TGTGCCAGCAGCCGGACTAATGGGCAGTTCTTC.

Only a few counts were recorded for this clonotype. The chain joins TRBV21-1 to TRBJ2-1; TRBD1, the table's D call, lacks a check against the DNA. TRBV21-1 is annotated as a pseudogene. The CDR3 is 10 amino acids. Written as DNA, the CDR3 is TGTGCCAGAGCCGGGACAGAGCAGTTCTTC. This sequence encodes CARAGTEQFF.

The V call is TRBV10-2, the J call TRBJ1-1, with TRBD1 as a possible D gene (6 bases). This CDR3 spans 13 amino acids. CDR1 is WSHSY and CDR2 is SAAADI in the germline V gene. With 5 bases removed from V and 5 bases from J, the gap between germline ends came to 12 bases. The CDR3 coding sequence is TGCGCCAGCAGTAGAGACAGGCAAACTGAAGCTTTCTTT. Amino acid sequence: CASSRDRQTEAFF.

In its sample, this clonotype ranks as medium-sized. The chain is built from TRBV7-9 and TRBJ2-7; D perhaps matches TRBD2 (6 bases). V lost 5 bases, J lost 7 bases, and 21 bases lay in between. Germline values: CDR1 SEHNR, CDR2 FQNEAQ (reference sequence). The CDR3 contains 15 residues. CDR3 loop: CASSPKEGKGREQYF. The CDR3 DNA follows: TGTGCCAGCAGCCCTAAGGAGGGGAAGGGCCGGGAGCAGTACTTC.

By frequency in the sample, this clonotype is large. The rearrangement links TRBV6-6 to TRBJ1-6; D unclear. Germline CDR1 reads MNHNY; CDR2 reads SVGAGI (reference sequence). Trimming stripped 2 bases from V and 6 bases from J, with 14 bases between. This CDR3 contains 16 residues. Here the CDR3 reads CASSYRGPRPNSPLHF. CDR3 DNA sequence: TGTGCCAGCAGTTACCGAGGACCACGACCTAATTCACCCCTCCACTTT.

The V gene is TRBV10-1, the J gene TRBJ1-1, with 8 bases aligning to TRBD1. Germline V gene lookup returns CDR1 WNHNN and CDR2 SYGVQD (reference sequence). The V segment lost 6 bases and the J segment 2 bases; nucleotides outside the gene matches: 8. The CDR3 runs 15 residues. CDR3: CASSRTGFHNTEAFF. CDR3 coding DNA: TGCGCCAGCAGCAGGACAGGGTTTCACAACACTGAAGCTTTCTTT.

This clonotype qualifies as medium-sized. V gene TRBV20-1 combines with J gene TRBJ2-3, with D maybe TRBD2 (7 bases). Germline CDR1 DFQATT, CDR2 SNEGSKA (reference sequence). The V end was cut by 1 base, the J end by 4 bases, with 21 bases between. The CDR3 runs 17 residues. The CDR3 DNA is TGCAGTGCTAGAGGTTTCATCGGGGGGCGTGTGTCAGATACGCAGTATTTT. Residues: CSARGFIGGRVSDTQYF.

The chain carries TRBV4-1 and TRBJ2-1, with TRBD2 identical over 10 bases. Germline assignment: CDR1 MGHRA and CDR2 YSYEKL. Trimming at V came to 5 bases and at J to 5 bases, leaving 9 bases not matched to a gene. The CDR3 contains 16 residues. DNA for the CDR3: TGCGCCAGCAGCTCACTAGGGCTAGCGGGAGACAATGAGCAGTTCTTC. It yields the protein CASSSLGLAGDNEQFF.

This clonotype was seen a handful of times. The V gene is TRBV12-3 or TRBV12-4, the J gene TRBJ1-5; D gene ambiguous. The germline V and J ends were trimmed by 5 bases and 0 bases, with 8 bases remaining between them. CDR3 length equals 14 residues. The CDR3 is CASSTSVSNQPQHF. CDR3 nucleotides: TGTGCCAGCAGTACTAGTGTTAGCAATCAGCCCCAGCATTTT.

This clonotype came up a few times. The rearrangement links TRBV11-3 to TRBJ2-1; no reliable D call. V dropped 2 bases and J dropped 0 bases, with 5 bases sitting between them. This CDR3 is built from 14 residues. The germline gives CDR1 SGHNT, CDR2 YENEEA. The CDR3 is CASSLQSSYNEQFF. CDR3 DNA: TGTGCCAGCAGCTTACAGAGCTCCTACAATGAGCAGTTCTTC.

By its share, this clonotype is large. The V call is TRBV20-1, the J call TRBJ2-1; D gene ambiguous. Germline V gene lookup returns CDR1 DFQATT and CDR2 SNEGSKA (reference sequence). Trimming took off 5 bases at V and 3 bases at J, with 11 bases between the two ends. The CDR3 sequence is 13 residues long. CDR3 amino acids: CSAGTQLYNEQFF. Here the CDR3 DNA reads TGCAGTGCTGGAACACAGCTCTACAATGAGCAGTTCTTC.

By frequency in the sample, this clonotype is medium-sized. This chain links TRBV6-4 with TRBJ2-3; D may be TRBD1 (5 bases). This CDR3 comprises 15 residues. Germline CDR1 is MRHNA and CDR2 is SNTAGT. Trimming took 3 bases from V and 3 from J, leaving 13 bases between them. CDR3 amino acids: CASSETPGSTDTQYF. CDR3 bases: TGTGCCAGCAGTGAAACCCCAGGGTCGACAGATACGCAGTATTTT.

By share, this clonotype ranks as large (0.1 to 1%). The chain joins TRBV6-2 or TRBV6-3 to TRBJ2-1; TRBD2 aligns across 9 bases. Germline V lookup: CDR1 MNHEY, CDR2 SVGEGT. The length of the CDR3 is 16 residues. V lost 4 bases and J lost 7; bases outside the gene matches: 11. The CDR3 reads CASSSTAGGSLNEQFF. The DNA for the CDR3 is TGTGCCAGCAGTTCGACGGCGGGAGGGTCTTTGAATGAGCAGTTCTTC.

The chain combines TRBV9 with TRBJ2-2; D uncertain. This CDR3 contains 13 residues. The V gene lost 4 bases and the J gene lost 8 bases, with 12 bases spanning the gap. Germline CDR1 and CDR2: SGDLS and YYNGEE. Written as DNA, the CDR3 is TGTGCCAGCAGCCCCCCCTTCTCTGGGGAGCTGTTTTTT. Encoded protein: CASSPPFSGELFF.

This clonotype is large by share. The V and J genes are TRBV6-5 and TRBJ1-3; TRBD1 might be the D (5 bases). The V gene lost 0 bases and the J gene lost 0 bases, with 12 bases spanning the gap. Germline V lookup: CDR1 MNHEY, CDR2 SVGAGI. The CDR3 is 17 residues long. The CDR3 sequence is CASSYSRGTSSGNTIYF. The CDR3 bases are TGTGCCAGCAGTTACTCGAGAGGGACCAGCTCTGGAAACACCATATATTTT.

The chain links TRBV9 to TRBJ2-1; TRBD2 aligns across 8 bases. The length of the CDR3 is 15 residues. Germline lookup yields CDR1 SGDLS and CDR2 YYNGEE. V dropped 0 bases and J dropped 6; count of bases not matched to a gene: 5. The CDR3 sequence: CASSVGAGARNEQFF. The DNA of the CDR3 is TGTGCCAGCAGCGTAGGAGCGGGAGCGCGCAATGAGCAGTTCTTC.

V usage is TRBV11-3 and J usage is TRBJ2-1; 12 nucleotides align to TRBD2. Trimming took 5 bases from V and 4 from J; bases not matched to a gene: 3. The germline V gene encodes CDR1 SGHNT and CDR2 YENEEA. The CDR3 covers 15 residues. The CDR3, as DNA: TGTGCCAGCAGCCAAGGACTAGCGGGGTACAATGAGCAGTTCTTC. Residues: CASSQGLAGYNEQFF.

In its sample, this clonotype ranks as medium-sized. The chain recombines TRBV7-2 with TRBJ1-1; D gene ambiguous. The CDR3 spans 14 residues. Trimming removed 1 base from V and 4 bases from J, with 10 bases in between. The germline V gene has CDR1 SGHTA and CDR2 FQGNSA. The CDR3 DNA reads TGTGCCAGCAGCTTAGGGGGAGCGGGCACTGAAGCTTTCTTT. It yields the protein CASSLGGAGTEAFF. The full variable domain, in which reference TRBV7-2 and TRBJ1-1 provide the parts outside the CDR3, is GAGVSQSPSNKVTEKGKDVELRCDPISGHTALYWYRQSLGQGLEFLIYFQGNSAPDKSGLPSDRFSAERTGGSVSTLTIQRTQQEDSAVYLCASSLGGAGTEAFFGQGTRLTVV.